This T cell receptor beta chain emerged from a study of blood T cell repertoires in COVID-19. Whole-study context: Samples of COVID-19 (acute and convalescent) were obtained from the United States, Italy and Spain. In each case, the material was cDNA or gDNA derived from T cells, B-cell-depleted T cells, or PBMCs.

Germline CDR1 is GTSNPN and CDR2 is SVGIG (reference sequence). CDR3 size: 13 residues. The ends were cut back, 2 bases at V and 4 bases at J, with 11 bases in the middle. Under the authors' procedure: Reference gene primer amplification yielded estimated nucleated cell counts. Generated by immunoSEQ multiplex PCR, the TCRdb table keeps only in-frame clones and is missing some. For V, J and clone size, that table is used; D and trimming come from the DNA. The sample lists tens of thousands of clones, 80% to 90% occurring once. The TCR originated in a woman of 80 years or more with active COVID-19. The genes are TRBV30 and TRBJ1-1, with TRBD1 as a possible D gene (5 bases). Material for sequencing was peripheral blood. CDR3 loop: CAWSSRVGTEAFF. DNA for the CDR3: TGTGCCTGGAGTAGCAGGGTGGGCACTGAAGCTTTCTTT.